This T cell receptor beta chain is drawn from a study of T-cell memory formation after mild COVID-19. Study-level results: Clones that contracted from day 15 to 85 were balanced CD4/CD8, while later expanders leaned CD4+.

Remarks on this clonotype: Its specificity is unknown.

The authors produced TCR alpha and TCR beta cDNA libraries with sample barcodes and UMIs by 5'RACE using constant-segment primers. TCRdb re-analysed the 5' RACE reads in MiXCR, keeping a single row per CDR3 protein. Of more than 350,000 distinct CDR3 sequences listed, 16% were seen once; the top ten hold 20% to 25%. CDR3 length: 13 amino acids. With 3 bases removed from V and 1 base from J, the gap between germline ends came to 6 bases. Material: PBMCs or a T cell subset sorted from them (not recorded which). This clonotype was obtained from a man between 18 and 29 years old who had mild COVID-19 (a few samples of this study predate the infection). Cell type and time point are not known. V is TRBV12-3 or TRBV12-4 and J is TRBJ2-5; no reliable D call. The CDR3 reads CASSFNLQETQYF. The CDR3, as DNA: TGTGCCAGCAGTTTTAACCTCCAAGAGACCCAGTACTTC.